The 16 T cell receptor beta chains below all came from one sample that was sequenced in a study of T-cell reconstitution after alpha-beta-depleted transplantation in children. Construction of the TCRbeta library involved unique molecular identifiers. One entry per CDR3 protein results from TCRdb running MiXCR on the PCR reads. This sample carries around 580,000 distinct CDR3 sequences, 25% to 30% of them seen once, and the ten largest clones take about a third. This material consisted of PBMCs, taken before TCRalphabeta/CD19-depleted stem cell transplant. Receptors originate from a boy under two years old with Wiskott-Aldrich syndrome, due to receive a stem cell transplant.

The V gene is TRBV4-1, the J gene TRBJ2-5; TRBD1 or TRBD2 may be the D gene (6 bases each). The CDR3 consists of 14 residues. Germline V gives CDR1 MGHRA, CDR2 YSYEKL. V lost 1 base and J 6 bases, leaving 12 bases between the germline ends. CDR3 sequence (DNA): TGCGCCAGCAGCCAAGTCGGCGGGACACAGACCCAGTACTTC. This translates into CASSQVGGTQTQYF.

This chain uses TRBV7-8 with TRBJ1-4; 8 positions agree with TRBD1. The CDR3 is made up of 15 amino acids. Germline V gives CDR1 SGHVS, CDR2 FQNEAQ. V was clipped by 3 bases and J by 7 bases; unmatched bases: 7. CDR3 region: CASSLRTGNREKLFF. The CDR3 DNA is TGTGCCAGCAGCTTGCGGACAGGGAACCGTGAAAAACTGTTTTTT.

This clonotype was found a few times. The chain employs TRBV7-6 and TRBJ1-6, with 8 bases fitting TRBD1. J lost 10 bases, V lost 5 bases, and 7 bases had no gene match. The length of the CDR3 is 14 residues. Germline CDR1 is SGHVS and CDR2 is FNYEAQ. In DNA, the CDR3 is TGTGCCAGCAGCCTTCGGACAGGGCAGTCACCCCTCCACTTT. Protein product: CASSLRTGQSPLHF.

The genes are TRBV5-1 and TRBJ2-1; 8 positions agree with TRBD2. The V gene's germline CDR1 is SGHRS and CDR2 YFSETQ. Trimming removed 1 base from V and 4 bases from J; junction bases left unmatched: 7. This CDR3 region has 16 residues. This CDR3 reads CASSLKTSGFYNEQFF. The DNA of the CDR3 is TGCGCCAGCAGCTTGAAAACTAGCGGTTTTTACAATGAGCAGTTCTTC.

The rearrangement joins TRBV11-1 to TRBJ2-7; D call uncertain. CDR3 size: 15 residues. Trimming took off 2 bases at V and 0 bases at J, with 11 bases between the two ends. Germline-derived CDR1 and CDR2 are SGHAT and FQDESV (reference sequence). CDR3 protein: CASSLNGRISYEQYF. DNA of the CDR3: TGTGCCAGCAGCTTAAATGGGCGGATCTCCTACGAGCAGTACTTC.

The rearrangement links TRBV6-1 to TRBJ2-6, with 11 nucleotides matching TRBD1. Germline V gene sequence: CDR1 MNHNS, CDR2 SASEGT. This CDR3 comprises 15 residues. The ends lost 6 bases at V and 9 bases at J; junction bases unmatched: 7. The CDR3 bases are TGTGCCAGCAGCCTAGGACAGGGGGCAGGCAACGTCCTGACTTTC. Amino acids: CASSLGQGAGNVLTF.

This clonotype was picked up one time. The genes are TRBV7-9 and TRBJ2-1; D call uncertain. V was shortened by 1 base and J by 10 bases, with 11 bases between the two germline ends. CDR1 is SEHNR and CDR2 is FQNEAQ in the germline V gene (reference sequence). The CDR3 runs to 13 residues. The CDR3 DNA reads TGTGCCAGCAGCTTAGTGGGTGATCCGGAGCAGTTCTTC. Its protein product is CASSLVGDPEQFF.

The genes are TRBV20-1 and TRBJ2-4; a possible D gene is TRBD2 (6 bases). Trimming left V 2 bases short and J 0 bases short, with 8 bases between. The CDR3 loop spans 14 amino acids. Germline V gene data show CDR1 as DFQATT and CDR2 as SNEGSKA (reference sequence). In DNA, the CDR3 is TGCAGTGCTAGAAAAGCGGGAGCCAAAAACATTCAGTACTTC. Protein sequence: CSARKAGAKNIQYF.

J is TRBJ2-2 and V is TRBV5-1, with TRBD2 identical over 7 bases. The CDR3 spans 16 residues. With 2 bases clipped from V and 4 bases from J, the junction kept 8 bases outside the gene matches. CDR1 is SGHRS and CDR2 is YFSETQ in the germline V gene. As DNA, the CDR3 is TGCGCCAGCAGCTTCTTAAGCGGGGTTAGCACCGGGGAGCTGTTTTTT. Translated, it gives CASSFLSGVSTGELFF.

A remark on this clonotype: A read error may produce the germline difference seen at one junction end. The genes are TRBV28 and TRBJ1-6; D remains ambiguous. CDR1 is MDHEN, CDR2 SYDVKM, per germline. This CDR3 contains 12 residues. This CDR3 reads CASSLPGQRKVF. The CDR3 nucleotides read TGTGCCAGCAGTTTGCCAGGCCAAAGGAAGGTCTTT.

The chain recombines TRBV28 with TRBJ2-1, with TRBD2 matching 7 bases. Losses at the gene ends were 2 bases for V and 4 bases for J; bases not matched to a gene: 14. The CDR3 length is 18 residues. Germline V CDR1 and CDR2: MDHEN, SYDVKM. The CDR3 is CASSLTDLLWTRYNEQFF. The CDR3 bases are TGTGCCAGCAGTTTAACGGACCTCCTATGGACTAGATACAATGAGCAGTTCTTC.

This clonotype was observed a few times. The chain couples TRBV4-1 to TRBJ2-1; possible D gene TRBD1, 6 bases. Germline CDR1 MGHRA, CDR2 YSYEKL. V lost 0 bases, J lost 0 bases, and 9 bases lay in between. The CDR3 totals 16 residues. CDR3: CASSQEEDSSYNEQFF. In nucleotides, the CDR3 is TGCGCCAGCAGCCAAGAAGAGGACAGCTCCTACAATGAGCAGTTCTTC.

This chain connects TRBV7-9 to TRBJ2-1; D is perhaps TRBD1 or TRBD2 (5 bases each). The CDR3 contains 14 residues. Per the germline V gene, CDR1 is SEHNR and CDR2 is FQNEAQ (reference sequence). Trimming pared 10 bases from V and 8 bases from J, leaving 21 bases between. The CDR3 protein is CATAWGRLRDEQFF. As DNA, the CDR3 is TGTGCCACCGCGTGGGGCAGGTTGAGGGATGAGCAGTTCTTC.

This clonotype was found a few times. The CDR3 DNA is TGTGCCAGCCGGGTGGCGGACAACACCGGGGAGCTGTTTTTT. Encoded protein: CASRVADNTGELFF. The V and J genes are TRBV6-1 and TRBJ2-2, with D unclear. From germline, CDR1 is MNHNS and CDR2 SASEGT. Between the trimmed V and J ends, which lost 8 bases and 2 bases, there was a span of 12 bases. The length of the CDR3 is 14 residues.

This clonotype has a handful of counts. The chain uses TRBV9 and TRBJ2-1; 9 nucleotides agree with TRBD2. V shed 2 bases and J 2 bases; nucleotides not matched to a gene: 5. There are 16 residues in the CDR3. The germline CDR1 and CDR2 sequences are SGDLS and YYNGEE. The chain's CDR3 is CASSVTSGRTYNEQFF. DNA for the CDR3: TGTGCCAGCAGCGTCACCAGCGGGAGGACCTACAATGAGCAGTTCTTC.

The table lists this clonotype with a few counts. The chain links TRBV29-1 to TRBJ2-5; 7 bases agree with TRBD1. V lost 7 bases, J lost 5 bases, and 10 bases stayed unmatched. This CDR3 has 13 residues. Germline V CDR1 and CDR2: SQVTM, ANQGSEA. The CDR3: CSADRGGGETQYF. CDR3 DNA: TGCAGCGCCGACAGAGGGGGCGGGGAGACCCAGTACTTC.